This TCR beta chain originates from a study of cytomegalovirus exposure and HLA in healthy donors. Whole-study context: Earlier, about 180 million T cells were analyzed, and about 120 million unique TCR beta sequences were found among them. Findings of the study overall: As a later analysis revealed, the rate of TCR association differed by HLA locus, with DRB1 most and HLA-C fewest. The study flagged approximately 180 TCR beta chains as cytomegalovirus-associated.

Primers included in the PCR were 60 Vbeta and 13 Jbeta primers. Some clones are missing from TCRdb's copy, which holds only in-frame ones; the method was immunoSEQ multiplex PCR. The table includes fewer than 250,000 clones, about 80% detected once. As concerns this clone: Its antigen is undetermined.

There were likely unrecorded immune exposures, though donors were nominally healthy when sampled. This CDR3 is 15 amino acids long. The germline V gene encodes CDR1 SGHDN and CDR2 FVKESK. This TCR came from a girl between 5 and 17 years old in good health and CMV-seronegative. The sample taken for sequencing was PBMCs. V and J are TRBV14 and TRBJ2-5; a weak D match, TRBD2 (6 bases). The assigned J gene may be wrong: the sequence end matches TRBJ2-7 better. The CDR3 protein is CASSQVRGKKYEQYF. The CDR3 bases are TGTGCCAGCAGCCAAGTTCGCGGGAAAAAATACGAGCAGTACTTC.